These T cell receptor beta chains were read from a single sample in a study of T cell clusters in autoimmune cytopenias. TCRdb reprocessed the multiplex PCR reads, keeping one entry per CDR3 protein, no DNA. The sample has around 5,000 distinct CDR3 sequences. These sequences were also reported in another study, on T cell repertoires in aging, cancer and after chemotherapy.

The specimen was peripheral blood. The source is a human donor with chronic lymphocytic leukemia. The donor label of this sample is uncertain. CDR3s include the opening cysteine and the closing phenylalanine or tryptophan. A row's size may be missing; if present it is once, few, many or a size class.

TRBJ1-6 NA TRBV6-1 CASHERVSSSPLHF
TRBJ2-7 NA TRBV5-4 CASSQGQGGYEQYF
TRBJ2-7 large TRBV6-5 CASSYGPGFGEQYF
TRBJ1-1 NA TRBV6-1 CASSYRGPNTEAFF
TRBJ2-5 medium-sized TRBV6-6 CASSYSRQGQETQYF
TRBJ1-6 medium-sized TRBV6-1 CASRRQGNSPLHF
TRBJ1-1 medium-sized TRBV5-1 CASSLGGGVFLSYARGFEAFF
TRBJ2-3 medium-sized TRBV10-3 CAISRTDTQYF
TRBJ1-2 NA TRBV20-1 CSAEPNYGYTF
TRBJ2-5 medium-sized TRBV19 CASSRQAQETQYF
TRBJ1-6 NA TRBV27 CASSLAGGTNSPLHF
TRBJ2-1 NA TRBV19 CASSNSGRYNEQFF
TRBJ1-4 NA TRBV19 CASSNDKRRFEKLFF
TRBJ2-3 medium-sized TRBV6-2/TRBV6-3 CASSYFTDTQYF
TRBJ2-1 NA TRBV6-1 CASTPKRAGGRTYGQFF
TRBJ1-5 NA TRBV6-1 CASSGAGGPQPQHF
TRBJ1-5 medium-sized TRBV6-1 CASRGGQGIDQPQHF
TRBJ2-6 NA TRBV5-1 CASSLTYRARSSGANVLTF